This TCR beta chain was retrieved from a study of shared clonotypes between healthy human individuals. Whole-study context: Three plates were used per donor for CD4 naive, three for CD4 memory, two for CD8 naive and one for CD8 memory. Study-wide results and caveats: In general, naive subsets displayed greater estimated richness than memory subsets did. Collection of samples was limited to blood; tissue repertoires likely differ.

Germline CDR1 SNHLY, CDR2 FYNNEI. The CDR3 consists of 14 residues. V was pared by 8 bases and J by 6 bases, with 12 bases of the junction left unmatched. Regarding this clone: What it binds is not known.

A CD45RA+ naive subset and a CD45RA-negative memory subset were split from CD4+ cells. Here immunoSEQ multiplex PCR was the method, and the copy in TCRdb shows in-frame clones only, minus some. The sample gives over a million clones, 95% to 97% of which show up once; roughly 1.2% is in the top ten. The sample comprised naive CD4+ T cells sorted from blood. The subset: CD45RA+ positively selected. The TCR was taken from a man under 40 in good health. The chain has TRBV2 and TRBJ2-7; 8 bases line up with TRBD2. The CDR3 is CASAAVAGFSEQYF. The CDR3 bases are TGTGCCAGCGCCGCCGTAGCGGGATTTTCCGAGCAGTACTTC.